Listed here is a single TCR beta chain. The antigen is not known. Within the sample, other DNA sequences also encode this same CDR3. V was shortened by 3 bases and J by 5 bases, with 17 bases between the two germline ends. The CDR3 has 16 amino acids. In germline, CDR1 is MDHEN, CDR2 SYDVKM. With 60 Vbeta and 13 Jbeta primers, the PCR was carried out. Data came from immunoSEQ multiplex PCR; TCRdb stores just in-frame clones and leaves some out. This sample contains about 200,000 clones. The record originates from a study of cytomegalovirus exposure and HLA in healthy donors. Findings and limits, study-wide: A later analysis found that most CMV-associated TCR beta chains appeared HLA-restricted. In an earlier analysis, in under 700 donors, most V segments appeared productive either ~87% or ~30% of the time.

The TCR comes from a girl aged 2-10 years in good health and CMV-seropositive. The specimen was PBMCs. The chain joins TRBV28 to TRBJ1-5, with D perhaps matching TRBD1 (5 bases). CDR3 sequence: CASSFGRGVRYQPQHF. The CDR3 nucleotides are TGTGCCAGCAGTTTTGGACGGGGGGTCCGGTATCAGCCCCAGCATTTT. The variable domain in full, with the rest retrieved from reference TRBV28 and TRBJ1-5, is DVKVTQSSRYLVKRTGEKVFLECVQDMDHENMFWYRQDPGLGLRLIYFSYDVKMKEKGDIPEGYSVSREKKERFSLILESASTNQTSMYLCASSFGRGVRYQPQHFGDGTRLSIL.